The 17 T cell receptor beta chains reported below all come from one sample, sequenced in a study of T cells in localized non-small cell lung cancer. The assay was immunoSEQ multiplex PCR, and TCRdb's table has in-frame clones only and misses some. The sample carries fewer than 75,000 clones, about 81% recorded once. Specimen: peripheral blood, collected before any cancer treatment. The receptors were gathered from a female donor older than 55 with stage I lung adenocarcinoma.

This clone was recorded a few times. This chain links TRBV15 with TRBJ2-3, with 11 bases lining up with TRBD1. The CDR3 has 18 residues. Trimming at V came to 0 bases and at J to 7 bases, leaving 12 bases not matched to a gene. Germline V gene lookup returns CDR1 LNHNV and CDR2 YYDKDF (reference sequence). CDR3: CATSRDKGQGDHRHTQYF. In DNA form, the CDR3 reads TGTGCCACCAGCAGAGATAAGGGACAGGGGGACCACAGGCATACGCAGTATTTT.

The V and J genes are TRBV5-4 and TRBJ1-3, with 9 nucleotides matching TRBD1. CDR3 length equals 14 residues. Germline V gene sequence: CDR1 SGHNT, CDR2 YYREEE (reference sequence). V was pared by 7 bases and J by 0 bases, with 2 bases of the junction left unmatched. Here the CDR3 DNA reads TGTGCCAGCCGGGACAGGGCCTCTGGAAACACCATATATTTT. Protein: CASRDRASGNTIYF.

The CDR3 loop is CASSPKYREGPNIQYF. In nucleotides, the CDR3 is TGTGCCAGCAGCCCCAAATACCGGGAGGGCCCGAACATTCAGTACTTC. The J gene is TRBJ2-4, the V gene TRBV7-6; TRBD2 matches 8 bases. V dropped 5 bases and J dropped 7; count of bases not matched to a gene: 13. Per germline, CDR1 SGHVS and CDR2 FNYEAQ. The CDR3 has 16 amino acids.

The chain uses TRBV7-6 and TRBJ2-1; no clear D gene. The germline V gene has CDR1 SGHVS and CDR2 FNYEAQ. This CDR3 has 16 amino acids. Trimming cost V 2 bases and J 0 bases, with 11 bases left between them. The CDR3 coding sequence is TGTGCCAGCAGCTTAAGAGCTGCTAGCTCCTACAATGAGCAGTTCTTC. Translation: CASSLRAASSYNEQFF.

CDR3: CASSPNQETQYF. The CDR3 DNA sequence: TGTGCCAGCAGTCCGAACCAAGAGACCCAGTACTTC. The chain is built from TRBV27 and TRBJ2-5; D gene ambiguous. The germline CDR1 and CDR2 sequences are MNHEY and SMNVEV (reference sequence). This CDR3 region has 12 residues. V was clipped by 5 bases and J by 0 bases, with 4 bases between them.

V and J are TRBV15 and TRBJ1-1; no reliable D call. Germline CDR1 reads LNHNV; CDR2 reads YYDKDF (reference sequence). Trimming stripped 0 bases from V and 1 base from J, with 9 bases between. The CDR3 loop spans 15 amino acids. DNA of the CDR3: TGTGCCACCAGCAGAGATTCCAGGCCGAACACTGAAGCTTTCTTT. Translation: CATSRDSRPNTEAFF.

This chain links TRBV5-1 with TRBJ2-5, with D possibly matching TRBD2 (6 bases). Trimming removed 0 bases at V and 2 bases at J, with 14 bases between. Germline CDR1 and CDR2: SGHRS and YFSETQ. The CDR3 is made up of 16 amino acids. The CDR3 reads CASSLGSASVQETQYF. The CDR3 nucleotides are TGCGCCAGCAGCTTGGGATCGGCTAGCGTTCAAGAGACCCAGTACTTC.

This rearrangement joins TRBV27 to TRBJ2-5, with 8 positions matching TRBD2. V shed 4 bases and J 5 bases; nucleotides not matched to a gene: 12. The CDR3 is 16 amino acids. The germline gives CDR1 MNHEY, CDR2 SMNVEV (reference sequence). CDR3 in amino acids: CASSSHRSGSVETQYF. CDR3 in DNA: TGTGCCAGCAGTTCCCATAGAAGCGGGAGTGTTGAGACCCAGTACTTC.

The chain recombines TRBV6-1 with TRBJ2-7; D possibly corresponds to TRBD1 (5 bases). This CDR3 spans 14 amino acids. Trimming shortened V by 1 base and J by 4 bases, and 11 bases separated the two germline ends. CDR1 is MNHNS and CDR2 is SASEGT in the germline V gene. Written as DNA, the CDR3 is TGTGCCAGCAGTGAAGGACAGCTCGCGTACGAGCAGTACTTC. Translating gives CASSEGQLAYEQYF.

The chain couples TRBV7-9 to TRBJ2-7; unclear D gene. The CDR3 is 12 amino acids. The V gene's germline CDR1 is SEHNR and CDR2 FQNEAQ (reference sequence). The germline V and J ends were trimmed by 5 bases and 3 bases, with 8 bases remaining between them. The CDR3 DNA reads TGTGCCAGCAGCACAAGTATCTACGAGCAGTACTTC. It encodes CASSTSIYEQYF.

V is TRBV28 and J is TRBJ2-3, with D perhaps TRBD1 or TRBD2 (6 bases each). This CDR3 has 13 residues. The V gene's germline CDR1 is MDHEN and CDR2 SYDVKM. Trimming shortened V by 6 bases and J by 6 bases, and 13 bases separated the two germline ends. The CDR3 bases are TGTGCCAGCAGCGAAGGGGGGTGGGATACGCAGTATTTT. Its translation: CASSEGGWDTQYF.

The chain employs TRBV20-1 and TRBJ1-5; D might be TRBD1 (6 bases). Trimming left V 1 base short and J 12 bases short, with 10 bases between. This CDR3 is 11 amino acids long. Germline CDR1 and CDR2: DFQATT and SNEGSKA (reference sequence). The DNA for the CDR3 is TGCAGTGCTAGAGGGGACACCCACCAGCATTTT. The encoded protein is CSARGDTHQHF.

The genes are TRBV9 and TRBJ2-2; D assignment may be TRBD1 or TRBD2 (5 bases each). With 3 bases removed from V and 1 base from J, the gap between germline ends came to 19 bases. The CDR3 runs to 18 residues. Germline-derived CDR1 and CDR2 are SGDLS and YYNGEE. The chain's CDR3 is CASSERFPGRGNTGELFF. In nucleotides, the CDR3 is TGTGCCAGCAGCGAGCGATTCCCAGGGAGAGGGAACACCGGGGAGCTGTTTTTT.

The chain uses TRBV6-6 and TRBJ1-6, with TRBD1 as a possible D gene (5 bases). Germline CDR1 and CDR2: MNHNY and SVGAGI (reference sequence). The CDR3 contains 13 residues. V was pared by 7 bases and J by 10 bases, with 14 bases between. CDR3 protein: CASTPGGTSPLHF. CDR3 sequence (DNA): TGTGCCAGCACACCTGGGGGGACGTCACCCCTCCACTTT.

The chain uses TRBV5-1 and TRBJ2-7, with D possibly TRBD1 on 6 matching bases. Germline-derived CDR1 and CDR2 are SGHRS and YFSETQ. The CDR3 runs to 14 residues. The V end was cut by 5 bases, the J end by 2 bases, with 14 bases between. The CDR3 bases are TGCGCCAGCAGGTTCGGGGACACCGCCTACGAGCAGTACTTC. Its translation is CASRFGDTAYEQYF.

The rearrangement joins TRBV4-2 to TRBJ1-6; D is unclear. This CDR3 spans 17 amino acids. Trimming pared 0 bases from V and 0 bases from J, leaving 9 bases between. Germline V gene lookup returns CDR1 LGHNA and CDR2 YNFKEQ. The CDR3: CASSQDGTVSYNSPLHF. CDR3 in DNA: TGTGCCAGCAGCCAAGATGGTACAGTCTCCTATAATTCACCCCTCCACTTT.

The chain has TRBV9 and TRBJ2-1; D perhaps matches TRBD1 (5 bases). V gave up 2 bases and J gave up 8 bases, with 14 bases separating them. CDR3 length: 14 amino acids. The germline gives CDR1 SGDLS, CDR2 YYNGEE. CDR3 sequence: CASSVQGIKDEQFF. CDR3 nucleotides: TGTGCCAGCAGCGTGCAGGGTATTAAGGATGAGCAGTTCTTC.